This T cell receptor beta chain was retrieved from a study of blood T cell repertoires in COVID-19. Study information: Material from acute and convalescent COVID-19 was sourced from the United States, Italy and Spain.

Regarding this clone: The junction departs from the called germline gene at one end, perhaps through a read error.

The CDR3 is 14 amino acids. Germline V CDR1 and CDR2: MNHEY, SMNVEV (reference sequence). Sequenced by immunoSEQ multiplex PCR; TCRdb stores in-frame clones only, minus some. The sample lists about 250,000 clones, approximately 85% seen once, with approximately 8.2% in the top ten. V is TRBV27 and J is TRBJ2-7; 9 positions agree with TRBD2. The receptor was derived from a woman aged 45-65 years with acute COVID-19. The sequencing input was PBMCs or T cells enriched from blood (not recorded which). This CDR3 reads CASGLTSGTYEQYF. The CDR3 nucleotides read TGTGCCAGCGGTTTGACTAGCGGCACCTACGAGCAGTACTTC.